This T cell receptor (beta chain) was recorded in a study of blood T cell repertoires in COVID-19. The assay was immunoSEQ multiplex PCR, and TCRdb's table has in-frame clones only and misses some. The table has 220,000 or so clones, around 84% seen once; the top ten hold 2.9%. This CDR3 region has 12 residues. Germline V gene lookup returns CDR1 MNHEY and CDR2 SVGAGI. V lost 5 bases and J lost 5, with 7 bases in between. The sample consisted of peripheral blood. This clonotype was sampled from a man between 45 and 60 years old who had recovered from COVID-19. This chain connects TRBV6-5 to TRBJ2-1; a weak D match, TRBD1 (6 bases). The CDR3: CASSRTDNEQFF. For the CDR3, the DNA is TGTGCCAGCAGTCGGACAGACAATGAGCAGTTCTTC.